This passage covers 17 T cell receptor beta chains from one sample sequenced in a study of shared clonotypes between healthy human individuals. Selected positively for CCR7 and CD45RO-negative, naive CD8 cells excluded terminally differentiated effector memory CD45RA+ cells. Sequenced by immunoSEQ multiplex PCR; TCRdb stores in-frame clones only, minus some. The repertoire consists of around 2,000,000 clones, with about 95% occurring once and the leading ten covering 1.1%. Sequenced input: naive CD8+ T cells sorted from blood. The receptors shown here come from a man aged 18 to 30 in good health.

The rearrangement links TRBV28 to TRBJ1-5; TRBD1 might be the D (6 bases). The V end lost 2 bases, the J end lost 4 bases, and 18 bases lay between the germline ends. The CDR3 length is 17 residues. Per germline, CDR1 MDHEN and CDR2 SYDVKM. This CDR3 reads CASSLRDRFGLNQPQHF. The CDR3 DNA follows: TGTGCCAGCAGTTTAAGAGACAGGTTTGGACTGAATCAGCCCCAGCATTTT.

The rearrangement uses TRBV4-1 and TRBJ1-5, with TRBD1 matching 9 bases. Per germline, CDR1 MGHRA and CDR2 YSYEKL. The CDR3 consists of 16 residues. Trimming at V came to 1 base and at J to 4 bases, leaving 5 bases not matched to a gene. As DNA, the CDR3 is TGCGCCAGCAGCCAAGGCGGGACAGGGACAAATCAGCCCCAGCATTTT. Translated: CASSQGGTGTNQPQHF.

The CDR3, as DNA: TGTGCCAGCAGTTCCGACAGGGGGCTAGAGACCCAGTACTTC. This gives the protein CASSSDRGLETQYF. The rearrangement uses TRBV6-5 and TRBJ2-5; 10 bases agree with TRBD1. Germline V gene data show CDR1 as MNHEY and CDR2 as SVGAGI. The CDR3 is 14 residues long. V was pared by 4 bases and J by 4 bases, with 3 bases of the junction left unmatched.

The chain joins TRBV2 to TRBJ1-4, with TRBD1 identical over 7 bases. Germline values: CDR1 SNHLY, CDR2 FYNNEI. The CDR3 has 15 residues. V lost 5 bases and J lost 3; bases outside the gene matches: 6. CDR3 loop: CASSHPDRSNEKLFF. The DNA of the CDR3 is TGTGCCAGCAGTCACCCGGACAGGTCTAATGAAAAACTGTTTTTT.

The genes are TRBV6-1 and TRBJ1-1, with no clear D. V was trimmed by 0 bases and J by 1 base, leaving 9 bases between them. This CDR3 is 15 amino acids long. The germline gives CDR1 MNHNS, CDR2 SASEGT. The CDR3, as DNA: TGTGCCAGCAGTGAAGCGGTCGGCCCGAACACTGAAGCTTTCTTT. Protein: CASSEAVGPNTEAFF.

The genes are TRBV19 and TRBJ1-3; D possibly corresponds to TRBD1 (5 bases). Between the trimmed V and J ends, which lost 7 bases and 0 bases, there was a span of 16 bases. This CDR3 spans 16 amino acids. CDR1 LNHDA and CDR2 SQIVND come from the germline V gene (reference sequence). This CDR3 is CASIPTESFSGNTIYF. Here the CDR3 DNA reads TGTGCCAGTATTCCGACAGAGAGCTTCTCTGGAAACACCATATATTTT.

This chain links TRBV5-6 with TRBJ2-3; 7 positions match TRBD2. The CDR3 spans 15 residues. The ends lost 2 bases at V and 2 bases at J; junction bases unmatched: 5. The germline V gene has CDR1 SGHDT and CDR2 YYEEEE. The CDR3 sequence: CASSLGGSLTDTQYF. DNA of the CDR3: TGTGCCAGCAGCTTAGGCGGGAGTCTCACAGATACGCAGTATTTT.

Comments on this clone: Within the sample, other DNA sequences also encode this same CDR3. The chain recombines TRBV7-9 with TRBJ2-3, with no clear D. The CDR3 spans 14 residues. The ends were cut back, 5 bases at V and 1 base at J, with 10 bases in the middle. CDR1 is SEHNR, CDR2 FQNEAQ, per germline (reference sequence). CDR3 DNA sequence: TGTGCCAGCAGCCCGTCGGGTGGCACAGATACGCAGTATTTT. Translating it yields CASSPSGGTDTQYF.

The rearrangement links TRBV30 to TRBJ1-2; TRBD1 might be the D (5 bases). Germline lookup yields CDR1 GTSNPN and CDR2 SVGIG (reference sequence). The CDR3 length is 18 residues. V was cut by 0 bases and J by 3 bases, with 23 bases left in between. The CDR3 sequence is CAWSVRGVYRTSHYGYTF. The CDR3 DNA reads TGTGCCTGGAGTGTACGGGGGGTGTACAGAACGTCTCACTATGGCTACACCTTC.

The chain joins TRBV27 to TRBJ2-7, with D unresolved. V was clipped by 8 bases and J by 1 base, with 18 bases between them. This CDR3 spans 15 amino acids. CDR1 is MNHEY and CDR2 is SMNVEV in the germline V gene (reference sequence). The CDR3 DNA sequence: TGTGCCAGCCGCCCGCTTTGGGGATTGTCCTACGAGCAGTACTTC. Protein: CASRPLWGLSYEQYF.

J is TRBJ1-2 and V is TRBV5-1; a weak D match, TRBD1 (6 bases). Trimming took 7 bases from V and 3 from J, leaving 7 bases between them. CDR1 is SGHRS and CDR2 is YFSETQ in the germline V gene. The length of the CDR3 is 11 residues. DNA for the CDR3: TGCGCCAGCGAGGGGGACTATGGCTACACCTTC. It encodes CASEGDYGYTF.

In DNA, the CDR3 is TGTGCCAGCAGTGTCCCCGGGACACAATATCCCTACAATGAGCAGTTCTTC. Encoded protein: CASSVPGTQYPYNEQFF. The chain has TRBV28 and TRBJ2-1; D is possibly TRBD1 (6 bases). V lost 5 bases to trimming and J lost 2 bases, with 19 bases between them. Germline values: CDR1 MDHEN, CDR2 SYDVKM. The CDR3 has 17 residues.

The chain is built from TRBV27 and TRBJ2-5; 10 nucleotides align to TRBD1. Germline V gene sequence: CDR1 MNHEY, CDR2 SMNVEV (reference sequence). After removal of 5 bases from V and 5 bases from J, the junction contained 5 bases not matched to a gene. CDR3 length: 14 residues. CDR3 residues: CASSPGQGRETQYF. The CDR3 nucleotides are TGTGCCAGCAGTCCGGGACAGGGGCGGGAGACCCAGTACTTC.

The gene calls are TRBV7-8 and TRBJ2-7, with D unresolved. Germline lookup yields CDR1 SGHVS and CDR2 FQNEAQ. This CDR3 spans 14 amino acids. Between the trimmed V and J ends, which lost 0 bases and 4 bases, there was a span of 10 bases. As DNA, the CDR3 is TGTGCCAGCAGCTTAGCCCCAGAGCGTTACGAGCAGTACTTC. Its translation is CASSLAPERYEQYF.

V usage is TRBV28 and J usage is TRBJ2-6; D gene ambiguous. The ends were cut back, 4 bases at V and 4 bases at J, with 8 bases in the middle. The germline V gene encodes CDR1 MDHEN and CDR2 SYDVKM. The CDR3 covers 14 residues. The CDR3 region has the DNA TGTGCCAGCAGTTGGGATACCGGGGCCAACGTCCTGACTTTC. Encoded protein: CASSWDTGANVLTF.

The J gene is TRBJ1-2, the V gene TRBV11-2; 7 bases line up with TRBD1. V shed 7 bases and J 1 base; nucleotides not matched to a gene: 6. Germline loops: CDR1 SGHAT, CDR2 FQNNGV. This CDR3 comprises 14 residues. CDR3 nucleotide sequence: TGTGCCAGCACAACCGGGACAGATAACTATGGCTACACCTTC. This encodes CASTTGTDNYGYTF.

The chain couples TRBV13 to TRBJ2-3; tentatively, D is TRBD2 (6 bases). Germline V gene data show CDR1 as PRHDT and CDR2 as FYEKMQ (reference sequence). This CDR3 is built from 15 residues. Deletions cut 5 bases from V and 1 base from J, with 13 bases between. The CDR3: CASSPGPGGTDTQYF. The CDR3 coding sequence is TGTGCCAGCAGCCCCGGCCCGGGGGGCACAGATACGCAGTATTTT.